Reported below is one TCR beta chain. This specimen belongs to a study of T cell clones after liver transplantation. Study details: In this trial, immunosuppression withdrawal was attempted within 2 years of liver transplant. TCRbeta sequencing after a pre-transplant mixed lymphocyte reaction identified graft-donor-reactive clones, later tracked in post-transplant blood. Blood was drawn pre-transplant, before withdrawal, and after full or failed withdrawal.

Generated by immunoSEQ multiplex PCR, the TCRdb table keeps only in-frame clones and is missing some. This table holds some 45,000 clones, roughly 84% found once. CDR1 is MNHEY, CDR2 SVGAGI, per germline. V gave up 0 bases and J gave up 8 bases, with 16 bases separating them. This CDR3 region has 15 residues. This TCR derives from a human patient who received a liver transplant. Some T cells may arise from the graft donor. The material was CD4+ T cells from blood, obtained 24 months after liver transplant. The chain carries TRBV6-5 and TRBJ1-2; D gene uncertain. The DNA for the CDR3 is TGTGCCAGCAGTTACTCGACGTCCGGATCGGGCGGCTACACCTTC. This gives the protein CASSYSTSGSGGYTF.